This T cell receptor beta chain was identified in a study of beta chain features in type 1 diabetes. Study-wide points: A moderate, significant TCRB CDR3 shortening appeared in type 1 diabetes across four CD4+ subsets.

The CDR3 is 13 amino acids. Looked up from germline, CDR1 is SGHRS and CDR2 is YFSETQ. The V and J ends lost 4 bases and 4 bases respectively, with 9 bases between them. Regarding this clone: Its matching antigen is unknown.

The investigators reverse transcribed all of the isolated RNA, so they sequenced expressed TCRB transcripts. The data were produced by immunoSEQ multiplex PCR, yet TCRdb's version contains in-frame clones alone and is incomplete. This table has around 160,000 clones, roughly 9% appearing once. V is TRBV5-1 and J is TRBJ2-1; tentative D call: TRBD2 (6 bases). The clonotype was recovered from a woman under 40 with type 1 diabetes. The sample taken for sequencing was central memory CD4+ T cells from blood. The CDR3 region is CASSPGTYNEQFF. The CDR3 nucleotides are TGCGCCAGCAGCCCGGGGACTTACAATGAGCAGTTCTTC. The complete variable domain, with remaining parts taken from reference TRBV5-1 and TRBJ2-1, reads KAGVTQTPRYLIKTRGQQVTLSCSPISGHRSVSWYQQTPGQGLQFLFEYFSETQRNKGNFPGRFSGRQFSNSRSEMNVSTLELGDSALYLCASSPGTYNEQFFGPGTRLTVL.